This entry describes one T cell receptor beta chain. The target antigen is unknown. CDR1 and CDR2 (germline): GTSNPN, SVGIG (reference sequence). Trimming cost V 3 bases and J 0 bases, with 8 bases left between them. There are 13 residues in the CDR3. This specimen belongs to a study of cytomegalovirus exposure and HLA in healthy donors. Study conclusions and caveats: Analysis was carried out at a later point, and it linked a missense DCLRE1C variant to TCR beta V- and J-gene trimming. As a later analysis showed, several of the most significant clusters appeared to be linked to common viral pathogens. Earlier analysis yielded a pattern in which most TCR beta V segments were productive about 87% or about 30% of the time.

PCR was performed using 60 Vbeta and 13 Jbeta primers. Sequenced by immunoSEQ multiplex PCR; TCRdb stores in-frame clones only, minus some. The table has about 260,000 clones, roughly two thirds seen once; the top ten hold 2% to 2.5%. The source of this sequence is a female donor in good health and CMV-seronegative. The sequencing sample was made of PBMCs. The J gene is TRBJ1-1, the V gene TRBV30; D is possibly TRBD1 (6 bases). Written as DNA, the CDR3 is TGTGCCTGGAGGGACAGCGTGAACACTGAAGCTTTCTTT. Translating it yields CAWRDSVNTEAFF.